Listed below are T cell receptor beta chains from one sample, sequenced in a study of T cell responses to AZD1222 COVID-19 vaccine. The protocol was immunoSEQ multiplex PCR, while the TCRdb copy is restricted to in-frame clones and leaves out a portion. The profile shows over 75,000 clones, 87% of them singletons. The sequences come from peripheral blood, collected 28 days after the second AZD1222 dose. These receptors were taken from an adult who received the AZD1222 COVID-19 vaccine. CDR3s include the opening cysteine and the closing phenylalanine or tryptophan. Each record gives: clone size, V gene, J gene, D gene, CDR3 protein, CDR3 DNA. The D gene is left open where the match is weak. Clone size is stated in some rows and not others, as once, few, many or a class when expanded.

-,TRBV7-2,TRBJ2-5,-,CASSLGGTLKRETQYF,TGTGCCAGCAGCTTAGGAGGAACGCTTAAGAGGGAGACCCAGTACTTC
-,TRBV28,TRBJ2-7,-,CASSLGREYEQYF,TGTGCCAGCAGTTTAGGCAGGGAGTACGAGCAGTACTTC
-,TRBV9,TRBJ1-3,-,CASTTDPRSGNTIYF,TGTGCCAGTACGACCGACCCTCGCTCTGGAAACACCATATATTTT
-,TRBV7-2,TRBJ2-3,-,CASSLMGTQYF,TGTGCCAGCAGCTTGATGGGTACGCAGTATTTT
-,TRBV3-1/TRBV3-2,TRBJ1-3,TRBD1,CASSQEGGPGNTIYF,TGTGCCAGCAGCCAAGAAGGGGGCCCTGGAAACACCATATATTTT
-,TRBV9,TRBJ1-1,-,CASSVEEVDSTEAFF,TGTGCCAGCAGCGTAGAAGAGGTCGACAGCACTGAAGCTTTCTTT
-,TRBV7-9,TRBJ1-3,-,CASSPGSGNTIYF,TGTGCCAGCAGCCCCGGTTCGGGAAACACCATATATTTT
-,TRBV12-5,TRBJ1-5,-,CASAPGDQPQHF,TGTGCTAGTGCCCCGGGGGATCAGCCCCAGCATTTT
-,TRBV5-1,TRBJ2-3,-,CASSLVPTADTQYF,TGCGCCAGCAGCTTGGTGCCGACGGCAGATACGCAGTATTTT
-,TRBV27,TRBJ1-6,-,CASSYSYRNSPLHF,TGTGCCAGCAGTTACAGCTACCGGAATTCACCCCTCCACTTT
-,TRBV10-3,TRBJ2-1,-,CAIRTEGDEQFF,TGTGCCATCAGAACCGAAGGGGATGAGCAGTTCTTC
-,TRBV12-5,TRBJ2-5,TRBD1,CASGQGQAETQYF,TGTGCTAGTGGCCAGGGACAGGCTGAGACCCAGTACTTC
-,TRBV19,TRBJ2-1,TRBD2,CASSIGTSSYNEQFF,TGTGCCAGTAGTATTGGGACTAGTTCCTACAATGAGCAGTTCTTC
-,TRBV9,TRBJ1-6,-,CASSPVSDSPLHF,TGTGCCAGCAGTCCCGTTTCGGATTCACCCCTCCACTTT
-,TRBV14,TRBJ1-3,-,CASSQSPWRTVKLPSGNTIYF,TGTGCCAGCAGCCAATCGCCCTGGAGGACAGTAAAGTTACCCTCTGGAAACACCATATATTTT
-,TRBV24-1,TRBJ2-2,-,CATNHPQATGELFF,TGTGCCACTAACCACCCGCAGGCCACCGGGGAGCTGTTTTTT
-,TRBV19,TRBJ1-6,-,CASSRRGGREPLHF,TGTGCCAGTAGTAGACGGGGGGGCAGGGAACCCCTCCACTTT
-,TRBV24-1,TRBJ1-2,-,CATSDLWADYGYTF,TGTGCCACCAGTGATTTGTGGGCAGACTATGGCTACACCTTC
-,TRBV24-1,TRBJ2-3,-,CATSDSRRDTQYF,TGTGCCACCAGTGATTCGCGGCGGGATACGCAGTATTTT
-,TRBV13,TRBJ1-3,-,CASSLQGISGNTIYF,TGTGCCAGCAGCTTGCAGGGCATCTCTGGAAACACCATATATTTT
-,TRBV7-2,TRBJ2-5,-,CASSLASGAQYF,TGTGCCAGCAGCTTGGCCTCAGGGGCCCAGTACTTC
-,TRBV25-1,TRBJ2-3,TRBD2,CASSGPTSADTQYF,TGTGCCAGCAGTGGGCCGACTAGCGCAGATACGCAGTATTTT
-,TRBV19,TRBJ2-5,-,CASRVMGQETQYF,TGTGCCAGTAGGGTGATGGGGCAAGAGACCCAGTACTTC
once,TRBV5-4,TRBJ2-1,TRBD2,CASSLVSSGANEQFF,TGTGCCAGCAGCTTGGTGTCTAGCGGGGCCAATGAGCAGTTCTTC
once,TRBV10-2,TRBJ1-2,-,CASSEKRDYGYTF,TGCGCCAGCAGCGAAAAAAGGGACTATGGCTACACCTTC
-,TRBV24-1,TRBJ2-5,TRBD1,CATSDPTGTGVRETQYF,TGTGCCACCAGTGATCCTACCGGGACAGGGGTAAGAGAGACCCAGTACTTC
once,TRBV7-9,TRBJ2-7,TRBD2,CASSEPGLEYEQYF,TGTGCCAGCAGCGAGCCGGGACTAGAGTACGAGCAGTACTTC
-,TRBV6-5,TRBJ1-3,TRBD1,CASSYSFTGEYTIYF,TGTGCCAGCAGTTACTCGTTCACAGGGGAGTACACCATATATTTT
-,TRBV29-1,TRBJ1-1,-,CSVEPGPEGEAFF,TGCAGCGTTGAACCCGGACCGGAGGGGGAAGCTTTCTTT
-,TRBV19,TRBJ1-2,TRBD1,CASRAGDRHNYGYTF,TGTGCCAGTAGAGCGGGGGACAGACATAACTATGGCTACACCTTC
-,TRBV18,TRBJ2-5,-,CASSPQTVPSETQYF,TGTGCCAGCTCACCCCAGACAGTGCCCTCAGAGACCCAGTACTTC
-,TRBV7-2,TRBJ1-1,-,CASSLDEPPFSTEAFF,TGTGCCAGCAGCTTAGATGAGCCCCCTTTTAGCACTGAAGCTTTCTTT
-,TRBV30,TRBJ2-1,-,CAWRGDRGSYNEQFF,TGTGCCTGGAGAGGGGACCGTGGCTCCTACAATGAGCAGTTCTTC